These 21 T cell receptor beta chains originate from one sample sequenced in a study of shared clonotypes between healthy human individuals (dated by TCRdb to the early 2020s). Library creation used the immunoSEQ multiplex PCR assay. TCRdb limited this immuneACCESS table to in-frame rearrangements with V and J called. A share of clones is missing; checked studies link under half to unresolved V genes, and the rest is unexplained. The sample table holds some 800,000 clones, of which around 93% were seen once. In total, the top ten clones hold around 24% of the sample. CD8 naive samples were CD45RO-negative cells positively selected for CCR7, giving a CD45RA+CCR7+ population that excluded TemRA cells. Sequenced material: naive CD8+ T cells sorted from blood. This sample's cell subset or site label indicates: CD45RA+CCR7+. These TCRs come from a man aged 25-45 years in good health.

This sequence joins TRBV4-3 and TRBJ2-7; the D is unclear. The CDR3 extends over 14 amino acids. The germline CDR1 and CDR2 sequences are LGHNA and YSLEER. Deletions cut 4 bases from V and 0 bases from J, with 10 bases between. CDR3 in amino acids: CASSLRASSYEQYF. In nucleotides, the CDR3 is TGCGCCAGCAGCCTCCGAGCGAGCTCCTACGAGCAGTACTTC.

J is TRBJ2-2 and V is TRBV19, with 11 bases that match TRBD1. With V trimmed by 2 bases and J by 5 bases, 7 bases remained unmatched. CDR1 is LNHDA, CDR2 SQIVND, per germline (reference sequence). The CDR3 consists of 17 residues. Here the CDR3 reads CASSIMGQGVGTGELFF. CDR3 sequence (DNA): TGTGCCAGTAGTATAATGGGACAGGGGGTTGGGACCGGGGAGCTGTTTTTT.

The chain is built from TRBV5-6 and TRBJ1-1; D gene ambiguous. This CDR3 comprises 15 residues. V lost 7 bases and J lost 1, with 17 bases in between. Germline values: CDR1 SGHDT, CDR2 YYEEEE. The CDR3 DNA reads TGTGCCAGCTTGACTTTGCTCGCCTCGAACACTGAAGCTTTCTTT. As protein: CASLTLLASNTEAFF.

The rearrangement uses TRBV7-9 and TRBJ1-3; D possibly corresponds to TRBD1 (5 bases). There are 12 residues in the CDR3. The germline gives CDR1 SEHNR, CDR2 FQNEAQ (reference sequence). V was cut by 11 bases and J by 0 bases, with 8 bases left in between. CDR3 coding DNA: TGTGCCGGGGGGAACTCTGGAAACACCATATATTTT. This translates into CAGGNSGNTIYF. Together with reference TRBV7-9 and TRBJ1-3, the CDR3 gives the full variable domain: DTGVSQNPRHKITKRGQNVTFRCDPISEHNRLYWYRQTLGQGPEFLTYFQNEAQLEKSRLLSDRFSAERPKGSFSTLEIQRTEQGDSAMYLCAGGNSGNTIYFGEGSWLTVV.

V usage is TRBV28 and J usage is TRBJ1-2; D is perhaps TRBD1 (6 bases). This CDR3 spans 14 amino acids. The V end was cut by 6 bases, the J end by 4 bases, with 15 bases between. CDR1 is MDHEN and CDR2 is SYDVKM in the germline V gene. This chain's CDR3 is CASRERGGTYGYTF. CDR3 DNA sequence: TGTGCCAGCAGGGAAAGGGGGGGAACCTATGGCTACACCTTC.

This chain links TRBV28 with TRBJ2-2; no clear D gene. This CDR3 comprises 16 residues. Germline V lookup: CDR1 MDHEN, CDR2 SYDVKM. Between the trimmed V and J ends, which lost 2 bases and 3 bases, there was a span of 13 bases. The CDR3 bases are TGTGCCAGCAGTTTAATAGCTGTAAGCTACACCGGGGAGCTGTTTTTT. It specifies CASSLIAVSYTGELFF.

The chain has TRBV4-1 and TRBJ2-7; TRBD1 aligns across 8 bases. This CDR3 is built from 14 residues. Trimming cost V 3 bases and J 6 bases; bases outside gene matches: 7. CDR1 MGHRA and CDR2 YSYEKL come from the germline V gene. The CDR3 sequence is CASSHDRGRLEQYF. The CDR3 DNA sequence: TGCGCCAGCAGCCACGACAGGGGTCGACTCGAGCAGTACTTC.

CDR3 in amino acids: CSVEAPLDSHYGYTF. CDR3 DNA: TGCAGCGTTGAAGCTCCACTGGACAGTCACTATGGCTACACCTTC. The chain is built from TRBV29-1 and TRBJ1-2, with D perhaps matching TRBD1 (6 bases). This CDR3 is built from 15 residues. Trimming pared 1 base from V and 3 bases from J, leaving 15 bases between. Germline-derived CDR1 and CDR2 are SQVTM and ANQGSEA.

The chain joins TRBV7-8 to TRBJ2-1, with TRBD2 identical over 10 bases. Germline V gene data show CDR1 as SGHVS and CDR2 as FQNEAQ. The CDR3 extends over 17 amino acids. V trimming: 4 bases; J trimming: 8 bases; junction bases outside the gene matches: 14. CDR3 sequence reads: CASSSNPTSGTWDEQFF. For the CDR3, the DNA is TGTGCCAGCAGCTCGAACCCTACTAGCGGGACCTGGGATGAGCAGTTCTTC.

The chain joins TRBV5-5 to TRBJ2-5; TRBD1 matches 8 bases. After removal of 1 base from V and 5 bases from J, the junction contained 7 bases not matched to a gene. This CDR3 is 15 amino acids long. Germline CDR1 SGHKS, CDR2 YYEKEE (reference sequence). CDR3 in amino acids: CASSLYLRGQETQYF. Written as DNA, the CDR3 is TGTGCCAGCAGCTTGTACCTCAGGGGGCAGGAGACCCAGTACTTC.

The V and J genes are TRBV4-2 and TRBJ1-3; D gene uncertain. The ends were cut back, 2 bases at V and 0 bases at J, with 5 bases in the middle. CDR3 length: 14 residues. Per germline, CDR1 LGHNA and CDR2 YNFKEQ. CDR3 DNA: TGTGCCAGCAGCCAATCAGGCTCTGGAAACACCATATATTTT. Residues: CASSQSGSGNTIYF.

This clone was recorded once. The chain links TRBV28 to TRBJ1-1; D is undetermined. Germline V gives CDR1 MDHEN, CDR2 SYDVKM. V was shortened by 6 bases and J by 1 base, with 6 bases between the two germline ends. This CDR3 has 12 amino acids. The CDR3 region has the DNA TGTGCCAGCAGGACAAGGAACACTGAAGCTTTCTTT. It specifies CASRTRNTEAFF.

The rearrangement links TRBV23-1 to TRBJ2-7, with D possibly matching TRBD2 (5 bases). TRBV23-1 is an ORF; its function is uncertain. CDR3 length equals 15 residues. Between the trimmed V and J ends, which lost 8 bases and 6 bases, there was a span of 23 bases. The CDR3 loop is CASLGGELVGFEQYF. In DNA, the CDR3 is TGCGCCAGCCTGGGTGGGGAGCTAGTCGGTTTCGAGCAGTACTTC.

This clone is a singleton in its sample. Other nucleotide sequences from this sample produce the same CDR3. This chain joins TRBV5-1 and TRBJ2-7; TRBD2 matches at 7 bases. CDR3 length: 14 amino acids. Trimming took 0 bases from V and 5 from J; bases not matched to a gene: 5. The V gene's germline CDR1 is SGHRS and CDR2 YFSETQ. CDR3 amino acids: CASSLGEGLDEQYF. The CDR3 DNA is TGCGCCAGCAGCTTGGGGGAGGGCCTGGACGAGCAGTACTTC.

The chain employs TRBV29-1 and TRBJ2-1; possibly TRBD1 for D (5 bases). The CDR3 runs to 12 residues. Looked up from germline, CDR1 is SQVTM and CDR2 is ANQGSEA. Trimming took off 7 bases at V and 8 bases at J, with 15 bases between the two ends. The chain's CDR3 is CSGMPRGDEQFF. The CDR3 DNA sequence: TGCAGCGGAATGCCAAGGGGCGATGAGCAGTTCTTC.

V usage is TRBV6-1 and J usage is TRBJ1-5; 7 bases are shared with TRBD1. This CDR3 has 17 residues. V was pared by 1 base and J by 4 bases, with 10 bases of the junction left unmatched. Per germline, CDR1 MNHNS and CDR2 SASEGT. CDR3 nucleotides: TGTGCCAGCAGTGAAGAAAACAGACAGGGAATAAATCAGCCCCAGCATTTT. It specifies CASSEENRQGINQPQHF.

The chain recombines TRBV11-2 with TRBJ1-2, with a tentative D call TRBD1 (5 bases). This CDR3 is built from 12 residues. V was shortened by 1 base and J by 7 bases, with 7 bases between the two germline ends. The germline CDR1 and CDR2 sequences are SGHAT and FQNNGV. The CDR3 sequence: CASSLGGFGYTF. CDR3 nucleotide sequence: TGTGCCAGCAGCTTAGGGGGGTTTGGCTACACCTTC.

Here the CDR3 reads CAISEFPAGYSGNTIYF. The CDR3 DNA follows: TGTGCCATCAGTGAGTTCCCCGCGGGGTACTCTGGAAACACCATATATTTT. The gene calls are TRBV10-3 and TRBJ1-3, with D unresolved. Trimming cost V 1 base and J 0 bases, with 13 bases left between them. The CDR3 sequence is 17 residues long. Germline lookup yields CDR1 ENHRY and CDR2 SYGVKD.

The chain joins TRBV28 to TRBJ2-1; 11 bases agree with TRBD1. J was trimmed by 7 bases and V by 3 bases; bases with no gene match: 8. The CDR3 runs 16 residues. Germline assignment: CDR1 MDHEN and CDR2 SYDVKM. CDR3 residues: CASSFPGTGGLNEQFF. CDR3 coding DNA: TGTGCCAGCAGTTTCCCCGGGACAGGGGGTTTAAATGAGCAGTTCTTC.

The chain carries TRBV11-2 and TRBJ2-1; 10 bases align to TRBD2. CDR3 size: 18 residues. J was trimmed by 2 bases and V by 3 bases; bases with no gene match: 10. Germline V gives CDR1 SGHAT, CDR2 FQNNGV. In DNA, the CDR3 is TGTGCCAGCAGCTTTAGGGCTAGCGGGAGAAGCACCTACAATGAGCAGTTCTTC. Translated: CASSFRASGRSTYNEQFF.

The V and J genes are TRBV7-9 and TRBJ1-1, with a possible D match to TRBD1 (6 bases). Trimming removed 5 bases at V and 1 base at J, with 14 bases between. Germline V gene sequence: CDR1 SEHNR, CDR2 FQNEAQ (reference sequence). The CDR3 contains 15 residues. The CDR3 coding sequence is TGTGCCAGCAGCGAACCGGGACACCCGAACACTGAAGCTTTCTTT. This encodes CASSEPGHPNTEAFF.